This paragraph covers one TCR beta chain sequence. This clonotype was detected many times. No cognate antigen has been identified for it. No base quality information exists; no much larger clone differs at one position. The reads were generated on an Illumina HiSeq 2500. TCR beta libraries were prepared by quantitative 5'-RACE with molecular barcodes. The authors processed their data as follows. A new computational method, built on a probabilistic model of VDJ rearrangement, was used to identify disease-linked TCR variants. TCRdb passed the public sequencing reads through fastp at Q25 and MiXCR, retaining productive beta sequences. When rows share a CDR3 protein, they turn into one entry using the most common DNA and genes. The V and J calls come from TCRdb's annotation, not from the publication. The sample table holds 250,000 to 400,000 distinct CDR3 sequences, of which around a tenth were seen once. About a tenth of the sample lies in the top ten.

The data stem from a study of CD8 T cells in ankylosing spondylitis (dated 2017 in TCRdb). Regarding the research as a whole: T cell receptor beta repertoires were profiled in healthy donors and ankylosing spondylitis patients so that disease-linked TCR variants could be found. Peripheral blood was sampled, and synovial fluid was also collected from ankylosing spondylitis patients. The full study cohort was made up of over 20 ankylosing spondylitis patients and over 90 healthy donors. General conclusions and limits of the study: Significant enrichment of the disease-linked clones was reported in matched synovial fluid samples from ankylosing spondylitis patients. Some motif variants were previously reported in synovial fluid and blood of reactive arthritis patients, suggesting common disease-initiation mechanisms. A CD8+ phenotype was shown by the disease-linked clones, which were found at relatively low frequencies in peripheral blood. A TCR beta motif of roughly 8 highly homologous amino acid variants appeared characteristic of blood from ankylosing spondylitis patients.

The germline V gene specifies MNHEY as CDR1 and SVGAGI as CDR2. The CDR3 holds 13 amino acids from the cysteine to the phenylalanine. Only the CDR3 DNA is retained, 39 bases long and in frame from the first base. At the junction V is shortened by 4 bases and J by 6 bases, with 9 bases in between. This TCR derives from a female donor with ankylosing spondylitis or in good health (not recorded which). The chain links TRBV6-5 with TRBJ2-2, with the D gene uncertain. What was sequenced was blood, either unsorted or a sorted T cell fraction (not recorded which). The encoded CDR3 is CASSSSLSGELFF. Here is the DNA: TGTGCCAGCAGTTCGTCTCTCTCCGGGGAGCTGTTTTTT.